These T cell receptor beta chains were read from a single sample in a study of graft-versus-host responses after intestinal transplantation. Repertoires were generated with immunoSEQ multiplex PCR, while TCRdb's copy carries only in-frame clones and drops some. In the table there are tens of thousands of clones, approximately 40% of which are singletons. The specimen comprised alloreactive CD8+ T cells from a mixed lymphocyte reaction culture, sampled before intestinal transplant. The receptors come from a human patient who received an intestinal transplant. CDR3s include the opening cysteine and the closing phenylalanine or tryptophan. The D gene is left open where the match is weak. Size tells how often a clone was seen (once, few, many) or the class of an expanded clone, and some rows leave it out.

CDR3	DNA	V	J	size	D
CASSTSLWVGATNNEQFF	TGTGCCAGTAGTACATCCCTCTGGGTGGGAGCGACGAACAATGAGCAGTTCTTC	TRBV19	TRBJ2-1	-	-
CASSPGPISGNTIYF	TGTGCCAGCAGCCCTGGACCGATCTCTGGAAACACCATATATTTT	TRBV6-6	TRBJ1-3	few	-
CASSLGSGTGVSEAFF	TGTGCCAGCAGCTTAGGCTCCGGGACAGGGGTCTCTGAAGCTTTCTTT	TRBV11-2	TRBJ1-1	medium-sized	TRBD1
CASSPGTGGGELFF	TGTGCCAGCAGCCCAGGAACGGGGGGCGGGGAGCTGTTTTTT	TRBV7-8	TRBJ2-2	once	TRBD2
CASSLVWGTAYGYTF	TGTGCCAGCAGCTTAGTTTGGGGGACAGCTTATGGCTACACCTTC	TRBV11-2	TRBJ1-2	-	TRBD1
CASTKNGRQNQPQHF	TGTGCCAGCACAAAGAATGGGAGGCAGAATCAGCCCCAGCATTTT	TRBV6-1	TRBJ1-5	few	-
CASSSLAGGPREQYF	TGTGCCAGCAGCTCACTAGCGGGAGGTCCCCGGGAGCAGTACTTC	TRBV7-2	TRBJ2-7	-	TRBD2
CASSTYGGAPYEQYF	TGTGCCAGCAGTACCTATGGGGGGGCCCCCTACGAGCAGTACTTC	TRBV6-5	TRBJ2-7	-	-
CASSERPGSTEAFF	TGTGCCAGCAGTGAACGGCCCGGGAGTACTGAAGCTTTCTTT	TRBV6-5	TRBJ1-1	-	-
CASSLQGSSNQPQHF	TGTGCCAGCAGCCTACAGGGGTCGAGCAATCAGCCCCAGCATTTT	TRBV6-6	TRBJ1-5	few	TRBD1
CASSFNSNQPQHF	TGCGCCAGCAGCTTTAATAGCAATCAGCCCCAGCATTTT	TRBV5-1	TRBJ1-5	-	-
CASTTLYFPSGYTF	TGTGCCAGTACCACCCTGTACTTTCCGAGTGGCTACACCTTC	TRBV19	TRBJ1-2	medium-sized	-
CASKASGNTGELFF	TGTGCCAGCAAGGCTAGCGGGAACACCGGGGAGCTGTTTTTT	TRBV6-4	TRBJ2-2	medium-sized	TRBD2